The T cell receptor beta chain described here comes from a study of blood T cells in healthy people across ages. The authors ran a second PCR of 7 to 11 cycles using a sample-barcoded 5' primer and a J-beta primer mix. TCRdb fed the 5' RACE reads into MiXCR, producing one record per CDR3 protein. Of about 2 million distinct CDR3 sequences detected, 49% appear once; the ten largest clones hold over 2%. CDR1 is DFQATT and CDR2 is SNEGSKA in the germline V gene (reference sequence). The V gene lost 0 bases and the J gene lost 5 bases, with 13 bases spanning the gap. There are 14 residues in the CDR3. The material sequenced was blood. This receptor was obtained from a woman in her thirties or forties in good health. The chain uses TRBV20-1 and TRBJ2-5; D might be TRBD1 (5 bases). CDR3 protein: CSARDLKAGETQYF. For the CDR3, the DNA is TGCAGTGCTAGAGATCTTAAGGCAGGGGAGACCCAGTACTTC.